The 21 T cell receptor beta chains given below trace back to one sample, sequenced in a study of Ad26.COV2.S vaccination and SARS-CoV-2 variants (dated by TCRdb to 2020 to 2022). The time point label, read with the paper, signifies: individuals recovered from natural SARS-CoV-2 infection. Library preparation employed the immunoSEQ multiplex PCR assay. This is the immuneACCESS table as TCRdb keeps it, with only in-frame sequences that have V and J called. A part of the clones is gone; compared with another copy, unresolved V genes explain less than half, and the rest is unexplained. The sample includes approximately 340,000 clones, with about 90% observed a single time. In total, the top ten clones hold about 3.8% of the sample. The sequences come from peripheral blood, collected after recovery from COVID-19. All receptors derive from a human donor who had recovered from COVID-19.

V is TRBV7-9 and J is TRBJ1-1; D gene uncertain. The CDR3 has 14 amino acids. Germline V lookup: CDR1 SEHNR, CDR2 FQNEAQ (reference sequence). V lost 6 bases to trimming and J lost 0 bases, with 11 bases between them. The CDR3: CASSSIHVNTEAFF. CDR3 sequence (DNA): TGTGCCAGCAGTTCAATTCACGTGAACACTGAAGCTTTCTTT.

The J gene is TRBJ1-6, the V gene TRBV20-1, with 8 positions matching TRBD1. Trimming cost V 5 bases and J 9 bases; bases outside gene matches: 9. Germline V gene sequence: CDR1 DFQATT, CDR2 SNEGSKA (reference sequence). The CDR3 length is 14 residues. For the CDR3, the DNA is TGCAGTGCTCGTGGACAGGGTGGAGGTTCACCCCTCCACTTT. It specifies CSARGQGGGSPLHF.

This chain connects TRBV7-2 to TRBJ2-1, with D possibly TRBD2 on 6 matching bases. The CDR3 sequence is 16 residues long. Deletions cut 3 bases from V and 1 base from J, with 13 bases between. CDR1 and CDR2 from the germline V gene are SGHTA and FQGNSA. The CDR3 region is CASSLAGTLSYNEQFF. For the CDR3, the DNA is TGTGCCAGCAGCTTGGCGGGGACCCTTTCCTACAATGAGCAGTTCTTC. Variable domain in full (rest from reference TRBV7-2 and TRBJ2-1): GAGVSQSPSNKVTEKGKDVELRCDPISGHTALYWYRQSLGQGLEFLIYFQGNSAPDKSGLPSDRFSAERTGGSVSTLTIQRTQQEDSAVYLCASSLAGTLSYNEQFFGPGTRLTVL.

V gene TRBV9 combines with J gene TRBJ1-6; D is unclear. Germline V gene data show CDR1 as SGDLS and CDR2 as YYNGEE. The V and J ends lost 0 bases and 9 bases respectively, with 10 bases between them. The CDR3 length is 14 residues. CDR3 sequence: CASSVGMVSSPLHF. The CDR3 region has the DNA TGTGCCAGCAGCGTAGGCATGGTCTCTTCACCCCTCCACTTT. Complete variable domain (other parts from reference TRBV9 and TRBJ1-6): DSGVTQTPKHLITATGQRVTLRCSPRSGDLSVYWYQQSLDQGLQFLIQYYNGEERAKGNILERFSAQQFPDLHSELNLSSLELGDSALYFCASSVGMVSSPLHFGNGTRLTVT.

The chain recombines TRBV10-1 with TRBJ1-1; D unclear. Germline CDR1 WNHNN, CDR2 SYGVQD (reference sequence). V lost 2 bases to trimming and J lost 7 bases, with 11 bases between them. This CDR3 is built from 13 residues. The CDR3 spells CASSENTGSEAFF. DNA of the CDR3: TGCGCCAGCAGTGAGAATACGGGCAGTGAAGCTTTCTTT.

This chain joins TRBV7-2 and TRBJ1-5, with 7 positions matching TRBD1. Germline V lookup: CDR1 SGHTA, CDR2 FQGNSA. The CDR3 consists of 15 residues. The junction had 0 bases not matched to a gene; V was cut back by 1 base and J by 0 bases. CDR3 sequence reads: CASSLGQGSNQPQHF. The DNA of the CDR3 is TGTGCCAGCAGCTTAGGACAGGGTAGCAATCAGCCCCAGCATTTT.

This clone was seen a few times. The chain joins TRBV2 to TRBJ2-7; 8 bases are a match to TRBD1. CDR1 is SNHLY and CDR2 is FYNNEI in the germline V gene. The CDR3 has 14 residues. The V and J ends lost 6 bases and 6 bases, in that order; junction bases with no gene match: 10. CDR3 DNA sequence: TGTGCCAGCAGCTTCGGGACAGGTCGTTCCGAGCAGTACTTC. It specifies CASSFGTGRSEQYF.

CDR3 nucleotides: TGTGCCAGCAGGATTTTAGAAGGTGAGGCTTTCTTT. As protein: CASRILEGEAFF. The rearrangement uses TRBV25-1 and TRBJ1-1; no clear D. CDR3 length: 12 residues. V gave up 6 bases and J gave up 11 bases, with 16 bases separating them. CDR1 and CDR2 from the germline V gene are MGHDK and SYGVNS.

The chain recombines TRBV10-2 with TRBJ1-3, with no clear D. Trimming removed 7 bases at V and 4 bases at J, with 8 bases between. CDR1 and CDR2 (germline): WSHSY, SAAADI. This CDR3 spans 12 amino acids. The chain's CDR3 is CASTQGGNTIYF. CDR3 nucleotide sequence: TGCGCCAGCACCCAAGGGGGAAACACCATATATTTT.

The chain combines TRBV19 with TRBJ2-2, with D possibly matching TRBD1 (5 bases). Trimming took 2 bases from V and 4 from J, leaving 14 bases between them. Germline V gene data show CDR1 as LNHDA and CDR2 as SQIVND (reference sequence). The CDR3 is made up of 16 amino acids. The CDR3: CASSIQKRQITGELFF. DNA of the CDR3: TGTGCCAGTAGTATACAGAAGCGACAGATCACCGGGGAGCTGTTTTTT.

The chain joins TRBV5-4 to TRBJ1-2; D possibly corresponds to TRBD1 (6 bases). With 0 bases removed from V and 6 bases from J, the gap between germline ends came to 9 bases. CDR3 size: 13 residues. The germline V gene encodes CDR1 SGHNT and CDR2 YYREEE (reference sequence). The CDR3 loop reads CASSLDRDNGYTF. CDR3 in DNA: TGTGCCAGCAGCTTGGACAGGGACAATGGCTACACCTTC. The entire variable domain, with the rest obtained from reference TRBV5-4 and TRBJ1-2, is as follows: ETGVTQSPTHLIKTRGQQVTLRCSSQSGHNTVSWYQQALGQGPQFIFQYYREEENGRGNFPPRFSGLQFPNYSSELNVNALELDDSALYLCASSLDRDNGYTFGSGTRLTVV.

This chain links TRBV7-2 with TRBJ1-4; D may be TRBD1 (5 bases). V lost 4 bases to trimming and J lost 4 bases, with 10 bases between them. Per germline, CDR1 SGHTA and CDR2 FQGNSA. The CDR3 has 14 amino acids. The CDR3: CASSYRQSNEKLFF. The CDR3 bases are TGTGCCAGCAGCTACCGACAGAGTAATGAAAAACTGTTTTTT.

The V and J genes are TRBV6-2 or TRBV6-3 and TRBJ2-1, with TRBD2 matching 7 bases. Germline CDR1 and CDR2: MNHEY and SVGEGT. Trimming cost V 5 bases and J 7 bases; bases outside gene matches: 8. The CDR3 length is 14 residues. The CDR3 bases are TGTGCCAGCAGTAGGACGACTAGCTGGAATGAGCAGTTCTTC. Protein: CASSRTTSWNEQFF.

The sample holds a few counts of this clone. The chain recombines TRBV28 with TRBJ1-5, with D unclear. Germline V gene lookup returns CDR1 MDHEN and CDR2 SYDVKM. The CDR3 spans 15 residues. Deletions cut 8 bases from V and 3 bases from J, with 17 bases between. This CDR3 is CASSSRGSINQPQHF. Written as DNA, the CDR3 is TGTGCCAGCTCCTCCCGAGGGAGCATCAATCAGCCCCAGCATTTT.

The J gene is TRBJ2-1, the V gene TRBV10-1; 8 bases map to TRBD2. After removal of 4 bases from V and 7 bases from J, the junction contained 15 bases not matched to a gene. CDR1 and CDR2 (germline): WNHNN, SYGVQD (reference sequence). The CDR3 runs 17 residues. The CDR3 nucleotides read TGCGCCAGCAGTGCTCGCGGGAGGAGCGGGGGATTTAATGAGCAGTTCTTC. Translated, it gives CASSARGRSGGFNEQFF.

This rearrangement joins TRBV6-5 to TRBJ1-2; 7 nucleotides align to TRBD1. After removal of 5 bases from V and 1 base from J, the junction contained 7 bases not matched to a gene. The CDR3 has 15 amino acids. Germline CDR1 reads MNHEY; CDR2 reads SVGAGI. The CDR3 DNA reads TGTGCCAGCAGTCCTCGGACAGGCGGTAACTATGGCTACACCTTC. Its translation: CASSPRTGGNYGYTF.

The chain is built from TRBV10-3 and TRBJ1-2; the D gene is possibly TRBD1 (5 bases). There are 13 residues in the CDR3. The germline V gene encodes CDR1 ENHRY and CDR2 SYGVKD. V lost 0 bases to trimming and J lost 11 bases, with 13 bases between them. The CDR3 loop is CAISESRQRGYTF. The CDR3 region has the DNA TGTGCCATCAGTGAGTCCCGGCAGCGGGGGTACACCTTC.

The chain links TRBV2 to TRBJ1-4, with D perhaps matching TRBD1 (6 bases). The CDR3 covers 14 residues. Germline V gene lookup returns CDR1 SNHLY and CDR2 FYNNEI. V lost 4 bases and J lost 5, with 11 bases in between. The CDR3 nucleotides read TGTGCCAGCAGTGGACAGGTGAAAAATGAAAAACTGTTTTTT. Residues: CASSGQVKNEKLFF.

This chain joins TRBV5-6 and TRBJ2-7; 14 nucleotides match TRBD2. The CDR3 loop spans 15 amino acids. The germline CDR1 and CDR2 sequences are SGHDT and YYEEEE. Trimming cost V 2 bases and J 7 bases; bases outside gene matches: 5. In nucleotides, the CDR3 is TGTGCCAGCAGCTTTGGGACTAGCGGGGGACGAGAGCAGTACTTC. Translation gives CASSFGTSGGREQYF.

The chain employs TRBV5-1 and TRBJ2-2; 8 nucleotides line up with TRBD2. The CDR3 loop spans 15 amino acids. Germline CDR1 reads SGHRS; CDR2 reads YFSETQ. V lost 0 bases and J lost 5; bases outside the gene matches: 3. CDR3 in DNA: TGCGCCAGCAGCTTGGAAGCGGGGGTGACCGGGGAGCTGTTTTTT. Protein sequence: CASSLEAGVTGELFF.

The chain carries TRBV4-1 and TRBJ1-1; no definite D call. V lost 3 bases, J lost 4 bases, and 12 bases lay in between. The CDR3 consists of 14 residues. The germline gives CDR1 MGHRA, CDR2 YSYEKL. In nucleotides, the CDR3 is TGCGCCAGCAGCCAGAATTTAGGCGTCACTGAAGCTTTCTTT. Amino acid sequence: CASSQNLGVTEAFF.